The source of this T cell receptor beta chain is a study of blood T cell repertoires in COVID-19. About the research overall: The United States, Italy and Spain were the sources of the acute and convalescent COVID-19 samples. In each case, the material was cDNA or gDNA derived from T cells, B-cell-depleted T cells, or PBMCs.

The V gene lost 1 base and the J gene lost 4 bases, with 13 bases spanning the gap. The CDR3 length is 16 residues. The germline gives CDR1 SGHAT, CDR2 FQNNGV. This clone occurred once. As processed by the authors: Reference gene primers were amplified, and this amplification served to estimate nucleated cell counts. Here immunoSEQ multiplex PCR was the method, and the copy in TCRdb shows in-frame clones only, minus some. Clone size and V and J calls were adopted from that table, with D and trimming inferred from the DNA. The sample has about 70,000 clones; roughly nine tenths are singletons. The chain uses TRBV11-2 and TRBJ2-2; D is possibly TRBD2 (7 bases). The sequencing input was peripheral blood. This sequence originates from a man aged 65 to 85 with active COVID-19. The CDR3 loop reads CASSLGGGAGTGELFF. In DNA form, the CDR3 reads TGTGCCAGCAGCTTAGGAGGGGGGGCTGGCACCGGGGAGCTGTTTTTT.